This T cell receptor (beta chain) was sequenced for a study of T cells in narcolepsy. Looking at the study overall: Donors had narcolepsy type 1 or type 2, or were healthy controls. General study points: No autoreactive T cell clone sequences appeared in some memory CD4+ repertoires.

Only in-frame clones appear in the TCRdb table, and some are missing; sequencing was by immunoSEQ multiplex PCR. This sample has roughly 30,000 clones, with around 77% found just once. For this clone: No antigen is known for it.

This CDR3 is 15 amino acids long. V was cut by 0 bases and J by 6 bases, with 16 bases left in between. Germline V gene sequence: CDR1 SGHRS, CDR2 YFSETQ. This sequence was found in a human donor in good health. Sequencing used memory (CD45RA-) CD4+ T cells from blood. The chain links TRBV5-1 to TRBJ2-7; perhaps TRBD2 as D (6 bases). The CDR3 coding sequence is TGCGCCAGCAGCTTGGCCGGTGGCAGTAGCGGCGAGCAGTACTTC. The encoded protein is CASSLAGGSSGEQYF.